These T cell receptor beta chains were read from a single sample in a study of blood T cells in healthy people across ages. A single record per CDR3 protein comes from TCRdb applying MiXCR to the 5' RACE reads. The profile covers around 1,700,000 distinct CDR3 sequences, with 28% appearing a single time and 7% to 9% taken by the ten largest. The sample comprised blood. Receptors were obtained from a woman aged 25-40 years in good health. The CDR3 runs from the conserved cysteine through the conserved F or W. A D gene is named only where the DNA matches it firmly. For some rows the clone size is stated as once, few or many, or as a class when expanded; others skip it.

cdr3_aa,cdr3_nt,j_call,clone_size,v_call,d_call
CATSDYMETQYF,TGTGCCACCAGTGATTACATGGAGACCCAGTACTTC,TRBJ2-5,NA,TRBV24-1,NA
CASSLGLQAGEQYF,TGTGCCAGCAGCTTAGGATTGCAGGCGGGCGAGCAGTACTTC,TRBJ2-7,NA,TRBV13,NA
CAIRPGTGLGETQYF,TGTGCCATCAGGCCCGGGACAGGGTTAGGAGAGACCCAGTACTTC,TRBJ2-5,many,TRBV10-3,TRBD1
CASSQGGGGKTQYF,TGCGCCAGCAGCCAGGGAGGGGGCGGCAAGACCCAGTACTTC,TRBJ2-5,NA,TRBV5-1,NA
CSAAVGTPSGTDTQYF,TGCAGTGCTGCCGTCGGGACCCCTTCTGGTACAGATACGCAGTATTTT,TRBJ2-3,NA,TRBV20-1,NA
CASSLRTTLTQYF,TGTGCCAGCAGTCTACGGACTACCCTAACGCAGTATTTT,TRBJ2-3,NA,TRBV12-3/TRBV12-4,NA
CSASGGRGADTRYF,TGCAGTGCTAGCGGGGGCCGCGGGGCAGATACGCGGTATTTT,TRBJ2-3,NA,TRBV20-1,NA
CASSLAQTSVAEQFF,TGCGCCAGCAGCTTGGCCCAAACTAGCGTGGCTGAGCAGTTCTTC,TRBJ2-1,many,TRBV5-1,TRBD2
CASCQEYRGDEKLFF,TGTGCCAGCTGCCAAGAATACAGGGGGGATGAAAAACTGTTTTTT,TRBJ1-4,NA,TRBV4-2,TRBD1
CSAGNPGQPTDTQYF,TGCAGTGCTGGGAACCCGGGACAGCCGACAGATACGCAGTATTTT,TRBJ2-3,few,TRBV20-1,TRBD1
CASSFKAGGSTDTQFF,TGTGCCAGCAGCTTCAAGGCGGGGGGGAGCACAGATACGCAGTTCTTC,TRBJ2-1,NA,TRBV7-9,TRBD2
CASSPEDGRNTDTQYF,TGTGCCAGCTCACCAGAGGATGGCAGAAACACAGATACGCAGTATTTT,TRBJ2-3,NA,TRBV18,NA
CASSHLLAGGRDTQYF,TGCGCCAGCAGCCACCTCCTAGCGGGGGGCCGGGATACGCAGTATTTT,TRBJ2-3,few,TRBV4-1,TRBD2
CASSAQGRGLDEQFF,TGTGCCAGCAGCGCCCAAGGGAGGGGGCTTGATGAGCAGTTCTTC,TRBJ2-1,few,TRBV9,NA
CASSPQGEEAQYF,TGTGCCAGCAGCCCTCAGGGGGAAGAGGCCCAGTACTTC,TRBJ2-5,NA,TRBV7-3,TRBD1
CASTLSYEQYF,TGTGCCAGCACCCTATCCTACGAGCAGTACTTC,TRBJ2-7,few,TRBV7-2,NA
CATSDLRQGAGETQYF,TGTGCCACCAGTGATCTGCGACAGGGGGCAGGGGAGACCCAGTACTTC,TRBJ2-5,NA,TRBV24-1,TRBD1
CASRRLAEGGTQYF,TGTGCCAGCAGGAGACTAGCGGAGGGAGGGACCCAGTACTTC,TRBJ2-5,NA,TRBV6-6,TRBD2
CSALAGNYNEQFF,TGCAGTGCCCTAGCGGGAAACTACAATGAGCAGTTCTTC,TRBJ2-1,NA,TRBV20-1,TRBD2
CSALGQIGQGGELFF,TGCAGCGCTTTGGGACAGATAGGGCAGGGCGGGGAGCTGTTTTTT,TRBJ2-2,few,TRBV29-1,TRBD1
CASSPSAGPEPYEQYF,TGCGCCAGCAGCCCATCAGCGGGACCTGAACCCTACGAGCAGTACTTC,TRBJ2-7,once,TRBV4-1,TRBD2
CSGQRGSEEKLFF,TGCAGCGGTCAGCGGGGGTCGGAAGAAAAACTGTTTTTT,TRBJ1-4,NA,TRBV29-1,NA
CASSGSREGPNEQFF,TGTGCCAGCAGCGGGTCGCGGGAGGGCCCTAATGAGCAGTTCTTC,TRBJ2-1,NA,TRBV11-2,TRBD2
CASSETGTGNTIYF,TGTGCCAGCAGTGAAACAGGGACTGGAAACACCATATATTTT,TRBJ1-3,NA,TRBV12-3/TRBV12-4,NA
CASSTGGSGAHTQYF,TGTGCCAGCAGTACAGGGGGTAGCGGAGCTCATACGCAGTATTTT,TRBJ2-3,NA,TRBV28,TRBD1
CASRLGSGLAAYEQYF,TGCGCCAGCAGACTGGGATCCGGACTAGCGGCTTACGAGCAGTACTTC,TRBJ2-7,many,TRBV5-1,TRBD2
CSAPRGWDYNEQYF,TGCAGTGCTCCTAGGGGTTGGGACTACAATGAGCAGTACTTC,TRBJ2-5,once,TRBV20-1,TRBD2
CSASLTSGGKNIQYF,TGCAGTGCTAGCCTGACTAGCGGGGGAAAAAACATTCAGTACTTC,TRBJ2-4,few,TRBV20-1,TRBD2
CASSQGAIKGTDTQYF,TGTGCCAGCTCACAAGGCGCTATTAAGGGCACAGATACGCAGTATTTT,TRBJ2-3,NA,TRBV18,NA
CSADYLVLNEQFF,TGCAGTGCTGACTATCTAGTTCTCAATGAGCAGTTCTTC,TRBJ2-1,many,TRBV20-1,NA
CSGGDTDTQYF,TGCAGTGGGGGGGACACAGATACGCAGTATTTT,TRBJ2-3,NA,TRBV20-1,NA
CASSLNWGGGLETQYF,TGTGCCAGCAGTTTAAATTGGGGCGGTGGGTTGGAGACCCAGTACTTC,TRBJ2-5,few,TRBV12-3/TRBV12-4,NA
CASSQEGYPWRTKNIQYF,TGCGCCAGCAGCCAAGAGGGGTACCCCTGGAGGACAAAAAACATTCAGTACTTC,TRBJ2-4,many,TRBV4-1,NA
CASSYSLPLAGGRTDTQYF,TGTGCCAGCAGTTACTCACTTCCACTAGCGGGGGGGCGAACAGATACGCAGTATTTT,TRBJ2-3,NA,TRBV6-5,TRBD2
CSARDSGANVLTF,TGCAGTGCTAGAGATTCTGGGGCCAACGTCCTGACTTTC,TRBJ2-6,few,TRBV20-1,NA
CSASPGSQDEQYF,TGCAGTGCTAGCCCGGGGTCCCAGGACGAGCAGTACTTC,TRBJ2-7,few,TRBV20-1,NA
CASSLSSHGTGVGANVLTF,TGTGCCAGCAGCTTATCAAGTCACGGGACAGGGGTTGGGGCCAACGTCCTGACTTTC,TRBJ2-6,many,TRBV7-2,TRBD1
CASSSGKISEQYF,TGTGCCAGCAGCTCGGGCAAGATCAGTGAGCAGTACTTC,TRBJ2-7,few,TRBV7-9,NA
CSARDIGGRSGYTGELFF,TGCAGTGCTAGAGATATAGGGGGGCGGTCTGGGTACACCGGGGAGCTGTTTTTT,TRBJ2-2,NA,TRBV20-1,NA
CASRRTSGPSYEQYF,TGCGCCAGCAGACGGACTAGCGGACCCTCCTACGAGCAGTACTTC,TRBJ2-7,few,TRBV5-1,TRBD2
CASSYGGSWANVLTF,TGTGCCAGCAGTTATGGGGGATCATGGGCCAACGTCCTGACTTTC,TRBJ2-6,NA,TRBV6-2/TRBV6-3,NA
CASSPPSRVETQYF,TGTGCCAGCTCACCCCCCTCCAGGGTGGAGACCCAGTACTTC,TRBJ2-5,NA,TRBV18,NA
CASSFFLSSGNTIYF,TGTGCCAGCAGTTTTTTTCTGAGCTCTGGAAACACCATATATTTT,TRBJ1-3,few,TRBV12-3/TRBV12-4,NA
CASSLEGTVTEAFF,TGTGCCAGCAGCTTAGAAGGGACGGTGACTGAAGCTTTCTTT,TRBJ1-1,NA,TRBV7-2,NA
CASKRTGGNEQYF,TGCGCCAGCAAGAGGACAGGGGGCAACGAGCAGTACTTC,TRBJ2-7,many,TRBV10-2,TRBD1
CASSLGPGVLYGYTF,TGTGCCAGCAGCTTAGGACCAGGGGTCCTTTATGGCTACACCTTC,TRBJ1-2,few,TRBV7-2,NA
CSAPRTGNTGELFF,TGCAGTGCTCCCAGGACAGGGAACACCGGGGAGCTGTTTTTT,TRBJ2-2,NA,TRBV20-1,TRBD1
CASPRTNDSPLHF,TGTGCCAGCCCCCGGACAAATGATTCACCCCTCCACTTT,TRBJ1-6,NA,TRBV6-8,NA
CASSYIGPQATNEKLFF,TGTGCCAGCAGTTACATTGGGCCGCAAGCAACTAATGAAAAACTGTTTTTT,TRBJ1-4,few,TRBV6-2/TRBV6-3,NA
CSVGPGLWDEQYF,TGCAGCGTTGGGCCGGGATTATGGGACGAGCAGTACTTC,TRBJ2-7,NA,TRBV29-1,NA
CASRKQGATNTEAFF,TGTGCCAGCAGGAAACAGGGCGCTACGAACACTGAAGCTTTCTTT,TRBJ1-1,few,TRBV6-6,NA
CASSSWDQGYEQYF,TGTGCCAGCAGTTCTTGGGATCAAGGCTACGAGCAGTACTTC,TRBJ2-7,NA,TRBV7-8,NA
CASSYPRGVGGQGNEQFF,TGTGCCAGCAGTTACCCGAGGGGTGTGGGAGGGCAAGGAAATGAGCAGTTCTTC,TRBJ2-1,few,TRBV6-2/TRBV6-3,TRBD2
CASSPRGGQSSYEQYF,TGTGCCAGCAGCCCGAGGGGGGGTCAGAGCTCCTACGAGCAGTACTTC,TRBJ2-7,once,TRBV7-9,NA